This T cell receptor beta chain emerged from a study of beta chain features in type 1 diabetes. Study-level information: Age, gender and cell yields were similar between patients and healthy donors.

This clone was observed a handful of times. The antigen is unknown. Findings and limits, study-wide: TCRB CDR3s from Type 1 diabetes patients were moderately but significantly shorter in all four CD4+ subsets.

The CDR3 is 15 residues long. CDR1 and CDR2 from the germline V gene are SGHNT and YYREEE (reference sequence). Trimming took 0 bases from V and 2 from J, leaving 11 bases between them. The whole isolated RNA underwent reverse transcription, so sequencing captured expressed TCRB transcripts. Produced via immunoSEQ multiplex PCR; TCRdb's table is partial and in-frame only. This sample has about 320,000 clones, with approximately 15% found just once. The TCR originated in a young man in good health. The gene calls are TRBV5-4 and TRBJ2-5; possibly TRBD1 for D (5 bases). Sequenced input: central memory CD4+ T cells from blood. CDR3 amino acids: CASSLDQGTQETQYF. In DNA form, the CDR3 reads TGTGCCAGCAGCTTGGATCAGGGAACGCAAGAGACCCAGTACTTC.